This record looks at one T cell receptor beta chain sequence and its context. This clonotype was seen repeatedly, ten times or more. Its antigen is unknown. No base quality values were provided; no much bigger clone lies one nucleotide off. The intended sense of this specimen's time point label: before trial treatment. The donors came from RACIN, which was a single-arm phase I dose-escalation trial that paired nivolumab and ipilimumab with aspirin, low-dose cyclophosphamide and low-dose radiotherapy. Patients were eligible if they had advanced solid tumors that were TIL-negative. This sample is part of a study of low-dose radiotherapy and immunotherapy resistance in tumors (dated by TCRdb to the early 2020s). With respect to the entire study: Cohort 1 received 0.5 Gy per fraction every 2 weeks, with a prescribed total PTV dose of 6.5 Gy. For Cohort 2, the dose was 1 Gy per fraction given every two weeks, adding up to 13 Gy in total across 26 weeks. Patients were given nivolumab as a 240 mg flat dose every two weeks and ipilimumab at 1 mg/kg every six weeks, with both drugs delivered intravenously. Cyclophosphamide 200 mg/m2 was given intravenously every two weeks, one day before each radiation and immunotherapy administration. Randomization of trial participants into treatment groups was not performed. Eight patients were included in the translational analysis: three from the first dose cohort and the first five from the second dose cohort. Starting on cycle 1 day 1, patients took 300 mg of aspirin by mouth once a day for four cycles.

The instrument given in TCRdb is Illumina HiSeq 2500. First-strand cDNA was synthesized with Superscript III and a set of TRAV- and TRBV-specific primers, covering both TCRalpha and TCRbeta chains. TCRs were amplified for 20 PCR cycles with Phusion, using a constant-region primer paired with the adapter attached to the V primers. The isolated mRNA was amplified using the MessageAmp II aRNA Amplification Kit, with in vitro transcription performed for approximately 15 hours at 37 degrees C. mRNA for TCR sequencing was isolated with the Dynabeads mRNA DIRECT Purification Kit. Indexed Illumina adapters were added in a second Phusion PCR of 20 to 30 cycles, after which AMPure XP beads were used to purify the products. The paper's data handling went like this. Using custom Perl scripts, TCR sequences that encoded the same protein were pooled, out-of-frame sequences were dropped, and the abundance of each clonotype was calculated. Any TCR sequence backed by just one read was left out of the analysis. The metrics used to describe the repertoires included Shannon entropy, Gini index, clonality, richness, and the frequency of TCRs shared between repertoires. Through fastp at Q25 and MiXCR, TCRdb rebuilt clones from the public reads, retaining in-frame beta chains. Every CDR3 protein is listed once, alongside the most common genes and DNA of its rows. The authors' filters were not applied to this entry. This sample is represented by tens of thousands of distinct CDR3 sequences; around 29% of them were singletons. The ten largest clones capture roughly 10% of the sample.

The sample here was PBMCs, taken before treatment. The receptor was isolated from a female donor with ovarian cancer.

The nucleotides read TGTGCCAGCAGTGCTTCGGGACGAACGGATACGCAGTATTTT. It codes for CASSASGRTDTQYF. The chain uses TRBV12-3 or TRBV12-4 and TRBJ2-3, with the D call tentatively TRBD1 or TRBD2, each fitting 5 bases. Counted from cysteine to phenylalanine, this CDR3 has 14 amino acids. The retained sequence is limited to the CDR3, 42 bases, with the frame set at the first base. The junction shows trimming of 5 bases on V and 6 bases on J, plus 15 bases between the germline ends.